This T cell receptor (beta chain) was found in a study of T cell responses to AZD1222 COVID-19 vaccine. General observations from the study: Repertoires were obtained solely post-peak T cell response. Only five or six AZD1222 recipients were seropositive at baseline.

For this clone: Its antigen is undetermined.

Assay: immunoSEQ multiplex PCR; the TCRdb copy retains only in-frame clones and omits some. The data show some 130,000 clones, 70% to 90% seen once. Trimming pared 2 bases from V and 10 bases from J, leaving 5 bases between. The CDR3 is made up of 11 amino acids. The chain links TRBV12-3 or TRBV12-4 to TRBJ1-4; D uncertain. The sequence derives from an adult in good health. The material sequenced was peripheral blood, taken on day 0 of AZD1222 vaccination. The CDR3 protein is CASSLSGKLFF. The CDR3 bases are TGTGCCAGCAGTTTATCTGGAAAACTGTTTTTT.